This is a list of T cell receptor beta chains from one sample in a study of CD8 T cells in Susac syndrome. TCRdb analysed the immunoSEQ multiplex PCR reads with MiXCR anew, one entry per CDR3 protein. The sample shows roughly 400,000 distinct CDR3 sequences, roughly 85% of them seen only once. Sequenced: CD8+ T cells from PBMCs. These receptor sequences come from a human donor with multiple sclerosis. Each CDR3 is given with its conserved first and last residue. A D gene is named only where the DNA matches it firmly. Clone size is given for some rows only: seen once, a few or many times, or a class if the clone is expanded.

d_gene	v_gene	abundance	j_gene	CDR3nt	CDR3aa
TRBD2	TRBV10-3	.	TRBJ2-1	TGTGCCATCAGTGTTAGCGGGAGGAGAGATGAGCAGTTCTTC	CAISVSGRRDEQFF
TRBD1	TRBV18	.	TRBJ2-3	TGTGCCAGCTCCCCCCTGGACAGGGATCTGGATACGCAGTATTTT	CASSPLDRDLDTQYF
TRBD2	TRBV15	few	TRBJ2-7	TGTGCCACCAGCGACCCTAGCGGGGGGGAGTACGAGCAGTACTTC	CATSDPSGGEYEQYF
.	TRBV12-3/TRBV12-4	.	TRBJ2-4	TGTGCCAGCAGTTTAAGAGGGGCGGTCGGACCTATCGCCAAAAACATTCAGTACTTC	CASSLRGAVGPIAKNIQYF
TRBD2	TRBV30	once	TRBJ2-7	TGTGCCTGGAGTGGAGAAAGCGGGAGCTACGAGGAGCAGTACTTC	CAWSGESGSYEEQYF
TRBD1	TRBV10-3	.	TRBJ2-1	TGTGCCATCAGTGAGGGGACAGACAATGAGCAGTTCTTC	CAISEGTDNEQFF
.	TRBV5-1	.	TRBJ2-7	TGCGCCAGCAGCCCCATGGAGCCCTACGAGCAGTACTTC	CASSPMEPYEQYF
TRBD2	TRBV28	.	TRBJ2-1	TGTGCCAGCAGTTATTCCTCTAGCGGGACGATCCAGAGCTCCTACAATGAGCAGTTCTTC	CASSYSSSGTIQSSYNEQFF
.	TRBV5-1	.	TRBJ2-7	TGCGCCAGCAAGTGGGCGATTCAAGACGAGCAGTACTTC	CASKWAIQDEQYF
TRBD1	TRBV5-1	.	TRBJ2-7	TGCGCCAGCAGCAGAGGACAGGGGCCGGGGGAGCAGTACTTC	CASSRGQGPGEQYF
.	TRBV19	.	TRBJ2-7	TGTGCCAGTAGTATTAGCGATACCTACGAGCAGTACTTC	CASSISDTYEQYF
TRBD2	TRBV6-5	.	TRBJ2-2	TGTGCCAGCAGTTACTCGGCGGGAGATAAGTTTGGGGAGCTGTTTTTT	CASSYSAGDKFGELFF